This TCR beta chain was captured in a study of T cells after somatic rescue of genetic block. The protocol was immunoSEQ multiplex PCR, while the TCRdb copy is restricted to in-frame clones and leaves out a portion. The sample records 45,000 to 55,000 clones, more than 90% being singletons. This CDR3 contains 15 residues. The germline V gene encodes CDR1 PRHDT and CDR2 FYEKMQ (reference sequence). Unmatched junction bases numbered 7, after V lost 3 bases and J lost 5 bases. Sequenced sample: peripheral blood mononuclear cells (PBMCs). The source of this sequence is a child younger than two. The genes are TRBV13 and TRBJ2-5; 9 bases are shared with TRBD2. CDR3 in DNA: TGTGCCAGCAGCTTCCGTAGCGGGAGTCGGGAGACCCAGTACTTC. It specifies CASSFRSGSRETQYF.